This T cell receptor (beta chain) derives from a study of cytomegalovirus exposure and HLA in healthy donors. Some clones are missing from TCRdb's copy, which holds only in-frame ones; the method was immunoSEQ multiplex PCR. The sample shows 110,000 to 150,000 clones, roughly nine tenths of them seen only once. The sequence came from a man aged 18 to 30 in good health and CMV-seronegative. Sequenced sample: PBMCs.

In DNA, the CDR3 is TGTGCCAGTAGTAGGAGTCAGGGGCTCACCTACGAGCAGTACTTC. Amino acid sequence: CASSRSQGLTYEQYF. The chain links TRBV19 to TRBJ2-7; TRBD1 is a possible D gene (6 bases). Germline lookup yields CDR1 LNHDA and CDR2 SQIVND (reference sequence). The CDR3 sequence is 15 residues long. V shed 4 bases and J shed 2 bases, with 15 bases lying between them.